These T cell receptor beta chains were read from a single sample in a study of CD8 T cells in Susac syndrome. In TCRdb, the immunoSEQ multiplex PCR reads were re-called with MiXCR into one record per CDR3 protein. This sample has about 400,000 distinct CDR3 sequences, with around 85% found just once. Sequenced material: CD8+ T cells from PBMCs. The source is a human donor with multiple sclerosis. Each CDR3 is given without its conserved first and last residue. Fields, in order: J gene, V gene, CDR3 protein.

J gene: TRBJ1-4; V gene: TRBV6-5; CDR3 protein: ASSYPKGDRANEKLF
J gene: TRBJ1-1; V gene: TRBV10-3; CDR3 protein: AISWENEAF
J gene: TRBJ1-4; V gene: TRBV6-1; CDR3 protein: ASSETVGNEKLF
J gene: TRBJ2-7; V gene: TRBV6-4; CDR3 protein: GGWTLTYEQY
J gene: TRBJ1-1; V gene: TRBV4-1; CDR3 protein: ASSQEFEAF
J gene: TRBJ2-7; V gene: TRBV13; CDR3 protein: ASSSGTGVEQY
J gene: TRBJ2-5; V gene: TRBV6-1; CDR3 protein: ASSEEWFGSGDQETQY
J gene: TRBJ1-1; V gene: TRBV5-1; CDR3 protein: ASSLGWGPHTEAF
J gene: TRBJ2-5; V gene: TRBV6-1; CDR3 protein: ASSERETQY
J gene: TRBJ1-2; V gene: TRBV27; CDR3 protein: ASSLSLTGGYGYT
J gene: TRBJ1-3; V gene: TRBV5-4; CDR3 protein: ASSLGQGDTIY
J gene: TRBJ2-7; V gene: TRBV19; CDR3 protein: ASSAGTYEQY
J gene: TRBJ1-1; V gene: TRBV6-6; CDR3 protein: ASAEGLGNTEAF
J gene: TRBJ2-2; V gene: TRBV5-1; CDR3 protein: ASSSNQGTGELF
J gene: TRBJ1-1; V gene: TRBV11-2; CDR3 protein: ASSRPGANTEAF
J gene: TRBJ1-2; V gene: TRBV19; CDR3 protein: ASRIGYYGYT
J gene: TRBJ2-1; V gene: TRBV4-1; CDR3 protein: ASSHAGGFNEQF
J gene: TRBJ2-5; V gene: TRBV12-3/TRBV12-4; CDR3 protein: ASSSRTGRTQY
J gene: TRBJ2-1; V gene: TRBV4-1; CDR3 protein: ASSQEGAGSSYNGQF
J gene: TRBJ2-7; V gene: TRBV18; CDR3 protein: ASSTDRFDEQY
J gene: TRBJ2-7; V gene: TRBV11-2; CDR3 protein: ASSFGLAGPYEQY
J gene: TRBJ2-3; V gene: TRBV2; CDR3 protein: ASSLGEQPSTDTQY
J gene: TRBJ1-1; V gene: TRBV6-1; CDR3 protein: ASSERLGLLNTEAF
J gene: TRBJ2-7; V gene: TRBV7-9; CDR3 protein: ASSLGLGEEYEQY
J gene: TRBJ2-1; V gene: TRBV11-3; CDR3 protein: ASSFWTSGSYNEQF
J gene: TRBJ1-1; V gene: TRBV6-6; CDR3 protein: ASSLPGTLNTEAF
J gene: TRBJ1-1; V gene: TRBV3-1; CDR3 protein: ASSHPNTEAF
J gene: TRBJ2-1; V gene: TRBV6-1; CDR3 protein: ASSAWYGPGNEQF
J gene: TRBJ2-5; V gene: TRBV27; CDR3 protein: ASSLSGGEGPNPETQY
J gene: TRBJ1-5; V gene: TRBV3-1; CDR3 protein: ASSQRTGGSNQPQH
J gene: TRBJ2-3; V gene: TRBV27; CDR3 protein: ASSGWDSRTDTQY
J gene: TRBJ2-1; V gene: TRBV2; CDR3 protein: ASNGGLAGVRNEQF
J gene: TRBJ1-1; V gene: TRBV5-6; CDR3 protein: ASSLPGQAYTEAF
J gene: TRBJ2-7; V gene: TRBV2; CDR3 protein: ASCTPQGAVNEQY
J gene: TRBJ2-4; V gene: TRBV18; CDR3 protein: ASSPSTGGAKNIQY
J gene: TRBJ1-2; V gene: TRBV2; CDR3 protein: ASMRTGGNGYT
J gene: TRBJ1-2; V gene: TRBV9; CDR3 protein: ASSEGDGVGFEGYT
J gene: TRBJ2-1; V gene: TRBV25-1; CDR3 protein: ASSEVRDWRVEQF
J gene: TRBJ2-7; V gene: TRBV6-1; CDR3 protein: ASSEVNSADPYEQY
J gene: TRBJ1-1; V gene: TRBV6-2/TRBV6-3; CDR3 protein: ASRSRVQDEGTEAF
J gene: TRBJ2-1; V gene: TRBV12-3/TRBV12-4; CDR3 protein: ASTEGRSGRGEQF
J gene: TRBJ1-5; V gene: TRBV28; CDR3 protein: ASRLGDRYNQPQH
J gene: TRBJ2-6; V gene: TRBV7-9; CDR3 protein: ASRTGEYSGANVLT
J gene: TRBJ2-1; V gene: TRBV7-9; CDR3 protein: ATPRVSGSKGNEQF
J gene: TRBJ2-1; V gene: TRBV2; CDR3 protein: ASTGQGAYNEQF
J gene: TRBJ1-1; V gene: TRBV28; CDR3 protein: ASRLSVTFDTNTEAF
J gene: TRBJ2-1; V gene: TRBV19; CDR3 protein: ASSPGGGGNEQF